This T cell receptor beta chain derives from a study of T cell changes during pregnancy in multiple sclerosis. Only in-frame clones appear in the TCRdb table, and some are missing; sequencing was by immunoSEQ multiplex PCR. The sample consists of 30,000 to 45,000 clones, 70% to 90% of them appearing once. Trimming stripped 8 bases from V and 1 base from J, with 11 bases between. Germline CDR1 reads LGHNA; CDR2 reads YSLEER. The CDR3 has 13 amino acids. Sequencing was performed on CD8+ T cells from peripheral blood mononuclear cells, taken in the third trimester of pregnancy. The genes are TRBV4-3 and TRBJ1-1; D is undetermined. The sequence was obtained from a female donor with multiple sclerosis, enrolled in a pregnancy study. The CDR3 loop is CASSSAGNTEAFF. The DNA for the CDR3 is TGCGCCAGCTCAAGCGCGGGGAACACTGAAGCTTTCTTT.